The sequence of this TCR beta chain was determined in a study of tumor and adjacent non-tumor tissue in lung cancer. Findings of the study overall: Compared with tumor, normal lung showed significantly lower TCR diversity. Top 100 clones took a larger repertoire share in normal lung. Patients with more diverse tumor TCRs had worse survival.

This clonotype was seen only once. Its target is not known. One junction end disagrees with the germline gene, perhaps due to a read error. TCRbeta libraries were built with three rounds of nested PCR, modified from ARM-PCR. TCRdb used MiXCR to reprocess the multiplex PCR reads, holding one entry per CDR3 protein. The data show 45,000 to 65,000 distinct CDR3 sequences, 74% seen once. This CDR3 region has 14 residues. Germline V gives CDR1 WSHSY, CDR2 SAAADI. No cell sorting was done before RNA was extracted from the tissue. More than 3 cm separated this lung sample from the edge of the tumor. Between August and November 2014, newly diagnosed, chemotherapy-naive lung cancer patients underwent thoracic surgery in China.

The rearrangement joins TRBV10-2 to TRBJ2-2; a possible D gene is TRBD1 (6 bases). Sample: distant non-tumor lung tissue. The TCR comes from an older woman with non-small cell lung cancer. This chain's CDR3 is CASGAGANTGELLF. The DNA of the CDR3 is TGCGCCAGCGGGGCAGGGGCGAACACCGGGGAGCTGCTTTTT.